Listed below are T cell receptor beta chains from one sample, sequenced in a study of blood T cell repertoires in COVID-19. TCRdb keeps only in-frame clones here, not all; method: immunoSEQ multiplex PCR. The data contain tens of thousands of clones, roughly 85% of them singletons. Sequenced input: peripheral blood. The receptor source for this set is a man older than 75 with acute or convalescent COVID-19. The CDR3 runs from the conserved cysteine through the conserved F or W. A D gene is named only where the DNA matches it firmly. Only part of the rows carry a size: once, few, many, or a class if the clone is expanded.

J: TRBJ1-1; D: NA; V: TRBV7-2; size: NA; length: 11; CDR3: CASRQSGEAFF; DNA: TGTGCCAGCAGGCAGTCCGGGGAGGCTTTCTTT
J: TRBJ2-2; D: TRBD1; V: TRBV14; size: NA; length: 16; CDR3: CASSLRTGRVTGELFF; DNA: TGTGCCAGCAGCCTACGGACAGGGAGAGTCACCGGGGAGCTGTTTTTT
J: TRBJ1-3; D: NA; V: TRBV5-4; size: NA; length: 16; CDR3: CASSHGRGRDGNTIYF; DNA: TGTGCCAGCAGCCATGGCAGGGGCCGAGACGGAAACACCATATATTTT
J: TRBJ2-3; D: NA; V: TRBV10-1; size: many; length: 15; CDR3: CASSEGPRGTDTQYF; DNA: TGCGCCAGCAGTGAGGGTCCAAGAGGCACAGATACGCAGTATTTT
J: TRBJ1-3; D: TRBD1; V: TRBV5-1; size: NA; length: 17; CDR3: CASSLGQGPLSGNTIYF; DNA: TGCGCCAGCAGCTTGGGACAGGGCCCCCTCTCTGGAAACACCATATATTTT
J: TRBJ1-5; D: NA; V: TRBV7-3; size: NA; length: 15; CDR3: CASSLVGTGNQPQHF; DNA: TGTGCCAGCAGCTTAGTCGGAACAGGAAATCAGCCCCAGCATTTT
J: TRBJ1-4; D: NA; V: TRBV5-6; size: NA; length: 15; CDR3: CASSSQALTNEKLFF; DNA: TGTGCCAGCAGCTCCCAGGCACTAACTAATGAAAAACTGTTTTTT
J: TRBJ2-2; D: TRBD2; V: TRBV7-3; size: NA; length: 12; CDR3: CASSRGAGELFF; DNA: TGTGCCAGCAGCCGGGGGGCCGGGGAGCTGTTTTTT
J: TRBJ1-4; D: NA; V: TRBV15; size: NA; length: 14; CDR3: CATSRQGTNEKLFF; DNA: TGTGCCACCAGCAGACAGGGGACTAATGAAAAACTGTTTTTT
J: TRBJ2-2; D: TRBD2; V: TRBV7-3; size: few; length: 15; CDR3: CASSLTGGDTGELFF; DNA: TGTGCCAGCAGCTTGACGGGAGGCGACACCGGGGAGCTGTTTTTT
J: TRBJ2-3; D: TRBD2; V: TRBV27; size: NA; length: 16; CDR3: CASSYNSGRAVDTQYF; DNA: TGTGCCAGCAGTTACAATAGCGGGAGGGCCGTAGATACGCAGTATTTT
J: TRBJ2-3; D: TRBD1; V: TRBV5-6; size: NA; length: 17; CDR3: CASSSPPGQGGTDTQYF; DNA: TGTGCCAGCAGCTCACCCCCGGGACAGGGGGGCACAGATACGCAGTATTTT
J: TRBJ2-7; D: NA; V: TRBV9; size: NA; length: 14; CDR3: CASSVGSGSYEQYF; DNA: TGTGCCAGCAGCGTAGGTAGCGGCTCCTACGAGCAGTACTTC
J: TRBJ1-2; D: TRBD1; V: TRBV6-5; size: once; length: 13; CDR3: CASSFRTGVGYTF; DNA: TGTGCCAGCAGTTTCCGGACAGGGGTCGGCTACACCTTC
J: TRBJ1-6; D: NA; V: TRBV28; size: NA; length: 15; CDR3: CASTPLSAGDSPLHF; DNA: TGTGCCAGCACCCCATTATCGGCAGGGGATTCACCCCTCCACTTT
J: TRBJ2-1; D: TRBD2; V: TRBV3-1/TRBV3-2; size: NA; length: 15; CDR3: CASSQFSVAGTEQFF; DNA: TGTGCCAGCAGCCAATTTTCGGTAGCGGGAACGGAGCAGTTCTTC
J: TRBJ1-4; D: NA; V: TRBV20-1; size: NA; length: 10; CDR3: CSAGGGELFF; DNA: TGCAGTGCCGGCGGGGGGGAACTGTTTTTT
J: TRBJ2-1; D: TRBD2; V: TRBV27; size: NA; length: 15; CDR3: CASSPSSGMGNEQFF; DNA: TGTGCCAGCAGTCCCTCTAGCGGGATGGGTAATGAGCAGTTCTTC
J: TRBJ1-1; D: NA; V: TRBV2; size: once; length: 14; CDR3: CASSEQGMNTEAFF; DNA: TGTGCCAGCAGTGAACAGGGCATGAACACTGAAGCTTTCTTT
J: TRBJ1-1; D: TRBD1; V: TRBV10-3; size: NA; length: 15; CDR3: CAISGPGQGRTEAFF; DNA: TGTGCCATCAGTGGGCCCGGACAGGGTAGGACTGAAGCTTTCTTT
J: TRBJ1-5; D: NA; V: TRBV27; size: few; length: 13; CDR3: CASSGTINQPQHF; DNA: TGTGCCAGCAGTGGGACAATCAATCAGCCCCAGCATTTT
J: TRBJ2-7; D: NA; V: TRBV28; size: NA; length: 10; CDR3: CASSLYEQYF; DNA: TGTGCCAGCAGTCTCTACGAGCAGTACTTC
J: TRBJ2-7; D: NA; V: TRBV3-1/TRBV3-2; size: NA; length: 16; CDR3: CASSQGAAAGGREQYF; DNA: TGTGCCAGCAGCCAAGGTGCCGCGGCGGGTGGGAGAGAGCAGTACTTC
J: TRBJ2-1; D: NA; V: TRBV28; size: NA; length: 13; CDR3: CASSLRVYNEQFF; DNA: TGTGCCAGCAGTTTACGGGTTTACAATGAGCAGTTCTTC
J: TRBJ2-7; D: NA; V: TRBV18; size: NA; length: 14; CDR3: CASSPPPGANEQYF; DNA: TGTGCCAGCTCACCACCCCCAGGGGCGAACGAGCAGTACTTC
J: TRBJ2-7; D: TRBD1; V: TRBV14; size: NA; length: 13; CDR3: CASSQARTGLQYF; DNA: TGTGCCAGCAGCCAAGCCAGGACAGGGTTGCAGTACTTC
J: TRBJ2-3; D: TRBD2; V: TRBV9; size: NA; length: 16; CDR3: CASSVAISGITDTQYF; DNA: TGTGCCAGCAGCGTAGCTATTAGCGGGATCACAGATACGCAGTATTTT
J: TRBJ2-5; D: NA; V: TRBV5-1; size: NA; length: 14; CDR3: CARGAGTAEETQYF; DNA: TGCGCCAGAGGGGCGGGGACAGCCGAAGAGACCCAGTACTTC
J: TRBJ2-2; D: NA; V: TRBV28; size: NA; length: 16; CDR3: CASSLPLQGTGGELFF; DNA: TGTGCCAGCAGTTTGCCCCTACAGGGTACTGGCGGGGAGCTGTTTTTT